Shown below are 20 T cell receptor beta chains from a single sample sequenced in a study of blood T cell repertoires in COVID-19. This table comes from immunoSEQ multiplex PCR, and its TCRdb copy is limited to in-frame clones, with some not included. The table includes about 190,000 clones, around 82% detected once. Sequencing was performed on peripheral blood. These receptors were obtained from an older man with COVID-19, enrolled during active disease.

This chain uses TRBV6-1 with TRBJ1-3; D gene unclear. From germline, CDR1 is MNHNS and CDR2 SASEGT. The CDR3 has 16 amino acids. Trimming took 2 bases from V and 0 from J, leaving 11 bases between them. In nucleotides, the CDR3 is TGTGCCAGCAGTGAATTGCCAGGCTTCTCTGGAAACACCATATATTTT. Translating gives CASSELPGFSGNTIYF.

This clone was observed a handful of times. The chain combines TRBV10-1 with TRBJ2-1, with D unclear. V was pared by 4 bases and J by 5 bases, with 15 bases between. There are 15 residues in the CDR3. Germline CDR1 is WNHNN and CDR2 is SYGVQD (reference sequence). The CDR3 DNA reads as TGCGCCAGCAGTGCTCCCCACGAGATACACAATGAGCAGTTCTTC. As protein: CASSAPHEIHNEQFF.

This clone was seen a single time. This chain's CDR3 is CASSEPDSYYGYTF. CDR3 DNA sequence: TGCGCCAGCAGTGAACCGGACAGCTACTATGGCTACACCTTC. The V and J genes are TRBV10-2 and TRBJ1-2; tentatively, D is TRBD1 (6 bases). The CDR3 runs 14 residues. Trimming left V 3 bases short and J 3 bases short, with 11 bases between. Germline V gene data show CDR1 as WSHSY and CDR2 as SAAADI.

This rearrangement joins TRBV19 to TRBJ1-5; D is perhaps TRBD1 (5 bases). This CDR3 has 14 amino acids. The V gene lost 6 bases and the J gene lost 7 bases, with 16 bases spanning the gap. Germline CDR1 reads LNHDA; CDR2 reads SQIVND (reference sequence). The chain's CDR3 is CASSEGSGEQPQHF. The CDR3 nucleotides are TGTGCCAGTAGCGAAGGGTCGGGGGAACAGCCCCAGCATTTT.

CDR3 DNA: TGTGCCAGCAGGACAGCGAGCTATGGCTACACCTTC. The encoded protein is CASRTASYGYTF. The chain is built from TRBV21-1 and TRBJ1-2; the D call in the table, TRBD1, was not verified against the DNA. TRBV21-1 constitutes a pseudogene. This CDR3 region has 12 residues.

The CDR3 bases are TGTGCCAGCAGCCCGGGGACACTGAACACTGAAGCTTTCTTT. As protein: CASSPGTLNTEAFF. The rearrangement links TRBV11-3 to TRBJ1-1; D might be TRBD1 (6 bases). CDR3 length equals 14 residues. Germline V lookup: CDR1 SGHNT, CDR2 YENEEA. V was trimmed by 5 bases and J by 0 bases, leaving 10 bases between them.

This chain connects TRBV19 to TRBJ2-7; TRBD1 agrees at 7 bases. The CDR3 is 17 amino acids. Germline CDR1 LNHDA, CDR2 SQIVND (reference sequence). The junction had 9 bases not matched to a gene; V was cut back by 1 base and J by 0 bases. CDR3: CASSIATGSAFSYEQYF. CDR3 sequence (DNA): TGTGCCAGTAGTATAGCGACAGGGTCTGCCTTCTCCTACGAGCAGTACTTC.

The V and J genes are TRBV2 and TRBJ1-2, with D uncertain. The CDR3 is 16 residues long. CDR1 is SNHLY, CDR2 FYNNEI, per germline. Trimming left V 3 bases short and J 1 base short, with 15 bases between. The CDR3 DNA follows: TGTGCCAGCAGTGAGGTCCCATTACGCGGTAACTATGGCTACACCTTC. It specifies CASSEVPLRGNYGYTF.

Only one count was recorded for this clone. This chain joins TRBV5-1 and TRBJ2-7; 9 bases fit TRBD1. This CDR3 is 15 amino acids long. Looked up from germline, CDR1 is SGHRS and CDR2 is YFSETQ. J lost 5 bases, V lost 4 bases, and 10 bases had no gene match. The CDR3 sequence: CASSSTGGRVDEQYF. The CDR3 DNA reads TGCGCCAGCAGCAGCACAGGGGGCAGAGTTGACGAGCAGTACTTC.

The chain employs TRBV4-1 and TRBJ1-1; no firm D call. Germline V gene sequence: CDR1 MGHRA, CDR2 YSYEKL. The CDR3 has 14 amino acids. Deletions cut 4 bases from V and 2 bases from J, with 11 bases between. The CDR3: CASSLFGSNTEAFF. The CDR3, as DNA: TGCGCCAGCAGCCTTTTCGGGTCAAACACTGAAGCTTTCTTT.

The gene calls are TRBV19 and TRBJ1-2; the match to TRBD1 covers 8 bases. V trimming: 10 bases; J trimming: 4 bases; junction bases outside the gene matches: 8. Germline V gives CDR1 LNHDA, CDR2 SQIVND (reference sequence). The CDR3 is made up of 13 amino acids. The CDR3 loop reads CATLGQASYGYTF. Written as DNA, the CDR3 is TGTGCCACCTTGGGACAGGCCTCCTATGGCTACACCTTC.

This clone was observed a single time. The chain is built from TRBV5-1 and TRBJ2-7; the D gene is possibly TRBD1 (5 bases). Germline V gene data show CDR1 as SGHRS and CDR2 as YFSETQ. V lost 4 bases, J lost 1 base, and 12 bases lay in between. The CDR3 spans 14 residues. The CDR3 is CASSLDGQSYEQYF. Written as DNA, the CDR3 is TGCGCCAGCAGCCTAGACGGACAATCCTACGAGCAGTACTTC.

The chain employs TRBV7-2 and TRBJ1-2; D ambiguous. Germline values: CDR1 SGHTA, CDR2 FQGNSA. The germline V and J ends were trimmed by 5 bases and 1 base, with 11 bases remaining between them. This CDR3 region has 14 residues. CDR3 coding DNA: TGTGCCAGCAGCCCAGCCCGGGATAACTATGGCTACACCTTC. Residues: CASSPARDNYGYTF.

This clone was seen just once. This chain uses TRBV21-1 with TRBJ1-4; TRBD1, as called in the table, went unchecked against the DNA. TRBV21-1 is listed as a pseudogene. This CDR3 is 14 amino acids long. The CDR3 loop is CASGHRGLNEKLFF. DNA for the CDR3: TGTGCCAGCGGTCACAGGGGGCTTAATGAAAAACTGTTTTTT.

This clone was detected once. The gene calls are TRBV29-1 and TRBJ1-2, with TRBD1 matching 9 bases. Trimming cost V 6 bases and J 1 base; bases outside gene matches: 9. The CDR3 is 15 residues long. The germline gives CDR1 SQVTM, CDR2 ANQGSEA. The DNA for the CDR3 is TGCAGCGTGGGACAGGGCCCTTGGGGTAACTATGGCTACACCTTC. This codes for CSVGQGPWGNYGYTF.

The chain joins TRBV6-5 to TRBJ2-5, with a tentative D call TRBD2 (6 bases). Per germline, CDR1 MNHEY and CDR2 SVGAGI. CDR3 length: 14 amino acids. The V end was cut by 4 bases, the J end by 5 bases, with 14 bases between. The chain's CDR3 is CASSSRGLRETQYF. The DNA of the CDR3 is TGTGCCAGCAGTTCACGGGGACTTAGGGAGACCCAGTACTTC.

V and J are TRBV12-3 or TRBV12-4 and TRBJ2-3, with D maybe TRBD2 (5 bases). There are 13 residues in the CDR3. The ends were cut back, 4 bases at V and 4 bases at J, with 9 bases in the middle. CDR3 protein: CASSSSGADTQYF. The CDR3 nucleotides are TGTGCCAGCAGTTCCTCCGGGGCAGATACGCAGTATTTT.

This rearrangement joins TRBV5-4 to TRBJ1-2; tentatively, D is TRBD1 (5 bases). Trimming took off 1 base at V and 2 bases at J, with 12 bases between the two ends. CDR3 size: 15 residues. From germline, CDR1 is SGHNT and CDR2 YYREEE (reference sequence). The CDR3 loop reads CASSLQSRTNYGYTF. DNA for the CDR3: TGTGCCAGCAGCTTGCAATCGAGGACAAACTATGGCTACACCTTC.

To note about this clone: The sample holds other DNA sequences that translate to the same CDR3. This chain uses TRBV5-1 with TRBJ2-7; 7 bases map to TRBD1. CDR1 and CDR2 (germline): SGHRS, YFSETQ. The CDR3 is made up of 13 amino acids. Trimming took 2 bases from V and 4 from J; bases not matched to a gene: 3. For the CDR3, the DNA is TGCGCCAGCAGCTTACAGGGGAGTTACGAGCAGTACTTC. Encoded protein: CASSLQGSYEQYF.

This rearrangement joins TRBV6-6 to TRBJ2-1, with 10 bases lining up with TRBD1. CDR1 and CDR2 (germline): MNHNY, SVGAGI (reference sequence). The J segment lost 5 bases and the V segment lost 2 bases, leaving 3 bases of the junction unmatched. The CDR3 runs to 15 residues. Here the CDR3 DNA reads TGTGCCAGCAGTTACCAGGGACAGGGGAACAATGAGCAGTTCTTC. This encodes CASSYQGQGNNEQFF.